This record looks at one T cell receptor (beta chain) sequence and its context. Its specificity is not known. This sample is drawn from a study of cytomegalovirus exposure and HLA in healthy donors. On the study more broadly: Early released data had around 88 million unique TCRs, all coming from HLA-typed donors.

13 Jbeta primers and 60 Vbeta primers were used for the PCR. Here immunoSEQ multiplex PCR was the method, and the copy in TCRdb shows in-frame clones only, minus some. The table includes 90,000 to 150,000 clones, 60% to 85% detected once. The CDR3 runs to 14 residues. Per germline, CDR1 LNHDA and CDR2 SQIVND (reference sequence). V shed 3 bases and J shed 8 bases, with 14 bases lying between them. Study observations and caveats: Later analysis showed most CMV-associated TCR beta chains appearing HLA-restricted. With DRB1 most and HLA-C fewest, TCR association rates differed between HLA loci in a later analysis.

Source material: PBMCs. This chain uses TRBV19 with TRBJ2-1; possible D gene TRBD2, 7 bases. This clonotype was obtained from a woman aged 25 to 39 in good health and CMV-seropositive. The CDR3 loop reads CASSIQGRGDEQFF. As DNA, the CDR3 is TGTGCCAGTAGTATCCAGGGGAGGGGGGATGAGCAGTTCTTC.